The 21 T cell receptor beta chains below come from one sample, sequenced in a study of T cells in Graves' hyperthyroidism and ophthalmopathy. Amplification of TCR beta CDR3 regions was performed using RNA transcripts as template. HTBI primers were the set used in a first-round RT-PCR of the TCR CDR3. Each CDR3 protein is one row after TCRdb ran MiXCR on the multiplex PCR reads. The repertoire consists of about 500,000 distinct CDR3 sequences, with about 16% occurring once and the leading ten covering approximately 32%. The sequenced material came from blood. These receptors were taken from a woman in her twenties or thirties with Graves' ophthalmopathy.

The sample holds one count of this clonotype. This chain uses TRBV5-1 with TRBJ2-5; D is undetermined. V gave up 0 bases and J gave up 3 bases, with 9 bases separating them. The length of the CDR3 is 14 residues. Germline V gene sequence: CDR1 SGHRS, CDR2 YFSETQ. The CDR3 is CASSLGVTKETQYF. CDR3 DNA: TGCGCCAGCAGCTTGGGCGTGACAAAAGAGACCCAGTACTTC.

Ten or more counts support this clonotype. The V gene is TRBV9, the J gene TRBJ2-7; the match to TRBD2 covers 11 bases. The germline V gene has CDR1 SGDLS and CDR2 YYNGEE. V was clipped by 4 bases and J by 5 bases; unmatched bases: 8. The CDR3 is made up of 15 amino acids. CDR3 sequence: CASSQTSGSYNEQYF. The CDR3 region has the DNA TGTGCCAGCAGCCAAACTAGCGGGAGTTACAACGAGCAGTACTTC. Using reference TRBV9 and TRBJ2-7 for the parts outside the CDR3, the full variable domain is DSGVTQTPKHLITATGQRVTLRCSPRSGDLSVYWYQQSLDQGLQFLIQYYNGEERAKGNILERFSAQQFPDLHSELNLSSLELGDSALYFCASSQTSGSYNEQYFGPGTRLTVT.

This clonotype has a count of ten or more. The rearrangement uses TRBV7-2 and TRBJ2-1, with D tentatively TRBD1 (5 bases). The V gene lost 2 bases and the J gene lost 5 bases, with 16 bases spanning the gap. This CDR3 contains 16 residues. Germline values: CDR1 SGHTA, CDR2 FQGNSA. The CDR3, as DNA: TGTGCCAGCAGCTTACTGGGCACAGGTCTGGACAATGAGCAGTTCTTC. Translation gives CASSLLGTGLDNEQFF.

This clonotype was seen only once. In nucleotides, the CDR3 is TGTGCCAGCAGCTTAGCCCTAGCCAGACTAGCGGGAGCAGATACGCAGTATTTT. Translated, it gives CASSLALARLAGADTQYF. The rearrangement links TRBV7-8 to TRBJ2-3; 12 bases align to TRBD2. This CDR3 has 18 amino acids. Trimming cost V 0 bases and J 4 bases; bases outside gene matches: 8. Germline V CDR1 and CDR2: SGHVS, FQNEAQ. Combining the CDR3 with reference TRBV7-8 and TRBJ2-3 gives the whole variable domain GAGVSQSPRYKVAKRGQDVALRCDPISGHVSLFWYQQALGQGPEFLTYFQNEAQLDKSGLPSDRFFAERPEGSVSTLKIQRTQQEDSAVYLCASSLALARLAGADTQYFGPGTRLTVL.

This clonotype was seen at least ten times. The V gene is TRBV5-6, the J gene TRBJ2-5, with a possible D match to TRBD1 (5 bases). Per the germline V gene, CDR1 is SGHDT and CDR2 is YYEEEE. The CDR3 runs to 12 residues. V was shortened by 5 bases and J by 3 bases, with 8 bases between the two germline ends. The CDR3: CASSIREETQYF. DNA for the CDR3: TGTGCCAGCAGTATCAGGGAAGAGACCCAGTACTTC.

This clonotype has just a few counts. This chain connects TRBV6-2 or TRBV6-3 to TRBJ2-3; 7 bases align to TRBD1. Germline V gene lookup returns CDR1 MNHEY and CDR2 SVGEGT. CDR3 size: 13 residues. The V segment lost 9 bases and the J segment 0 bases; nucleotides outside the gene matches: 3. CDR3: CASDRASTDTQYF. DNA for the CDR3: TGTGCCAGTGACAGGGCTAGCACAGATACGCAGTATTTT.

This clonotype came up many times. The CDR3 nucleotides are TGCGCCAGCAGCCAAGAGGGACTAGCGGGAGGTAGGGCAGATACGCAGTATTTT. Amino acids: CASSQEGLAGGRADTQYF. The J gene is TRBJ2-3, the V gene TRBV4-1; 15 bases are shared with TRBD2. This CDR3 is 18 amino acids long. Germline V gene sequence: CDR1 MGHRA, CDR2 YSYEKL. The junction had 5 bases not matched to a gene; V was cut back by 0 bases and J by 4 bases.

The V gene is TRBV25-1, the J gene TRBJ2-2; TRBD1 or TRBD2 may be the D gene (5 bases each). The germline V gene has CDR1 MGHDK and CDR2 SYGVNS. Trimming left V 4 bases short and J 6 bases short, with 15 bases between. The CDR3 is made up of 15 amino acids. The CDR3 coding sequence is TGTGCCAGCAGTGTGGGACGTCACCGACCCGGGGAGCTGTTTTTT. Protein: CASSVGRHRPGELFF.

This clonotype was recorded at least ten times. The rearrangement joins TRBV3-1 to TRBJ2-1; D possibly uses TRBD1 or TRBD2 (5 bases each). The CDR3 sequence is 13 residues long. Germline V gene sequence: CDR1 LGHDT, CDR2 YNNKEL (reference sequence). The ends were cut back, 6 bases at V and 2 bases at J, with 8 bases in the middle. CDR3 sequence: CASSRDPYNEQFF. The CDR3 DNA reads as TGTGCCAGCAGTAGGGACCCCTACAATGAGCAGTTCTTC.

The rearrangement joins TRBV7-9 to TRBJ1-5; D unresolved. Germline V gene data show CDR1 as SEHNR and CDR2 as FQNEAQ (reference sequence). The V end lost 4 bases, the J end lost 5 bases, and 6 bases lay between the germline ends. This CDR3 is 12 amino acids long. DNA of the CDR3: TGTGCCAGCAGCTCGGATTATCAGCCCCAGCATTTT. As protein: CASSSDYQPQHF.

The chain has TRBV7-9 and TRBJ2-5; 11 nucleotides match TRBD2. CDR3 length: 16 residues. Germline CDR1 reads SEHNR; CDR2 reads FQNEAQ (reference sequence). V shed 4 bases, J shed 5 bases, and the junction held 9 bases outside the gene matches. In DNA, the CDR3 is TGTGCCAGCAGCTCGGGGACTAGCGGCTGGGGGGAGACCCAGTACTTC. Amino acid sequence: CASSSGTSGWGETQYF.

This clonotype was counted ten times or more. V is TRBV7-2 and J is TRBJ2-3; possible D gene TRBD2, 7 bases. This CDR3 is 15 amino acids long. The germline V gene has CDR1 SGHTA and CDR2 FQGNSA. The V and J ends lost 5 bases and 5 bases respectively, with 17 bases between them. The CDR3 spells CASSTRGGDGDTQYF. The CDR3 DNA sequence: TGTGCCAGCAGCACCAGAGGGGGGGATGGAGATACGCAGTATTTT.

This clonotype occurred many times. The V call is TRBV2, the J call TRBJ2-3; D unresolved. Trimming pared 0 bases from V and 4 bases from J, leaving 5 bases between. The CDR3 is made up of 13 amino acids. CDR1 SNHLY and CDR2 FYNNEI come from the germline V gene. DNA of the CDR3: TGTGCCAGCAGTGAAGCGAACCCAGATACGCAGTATTTT. This codes for CASSEANPDTQYF.

This chain uses TRBV6-2 or TRBV6-3 with TRBJ2-7; the D call may be TRBD1 or TRBD2 (5 bases each). Germline V gene sequence: CDR1 MNHEY, CDR2 SVGEGT. This CDR3 region has 16 residues. V was shortened by 2 bases and J by 0 bases, with 14 bases between the two germline ends. CDR3 DNA sequence: TGTGCCAGCAGTTACCGGGATACAGGAAGCTCCTACGAGCAGTACTTC. It translates to CASSYRDTGSSYEQYF.

This clonotype turned up a few times. The chain employs TRBV7-2 and TRBJ2-5; D gene uncertain. V lost 5 bases and J 5 bases, leaving 6 bases between the germline ends. Germline CDR1 is SGHTA and CDR2 is FQGNSA. This CDR3 region has 11 residues. As DNA, the CDR3 is TGTGCCAGCAGCAAAGGGGAGACCCAGTACTTC. As protein: CASSKGETQYF.

A remark on this clonotype: This may be a read error: a much more frequent sequence differs by one nucleotide. The V and J genes are TRBV18 and TRBJ1-1; no reliable D call. The CDR3 covers 14 residues. Germline lookup yields CDR1 KGHSH and CDR2 LQKENI. The CDR3: CASSSQNLNTEASF. CDR3 bases: TGTGCCAGCTCATCTCAGAACTTGAACACTGAAGCTTCCTTT.

The chain uses TRBV10-3 and TRBJ2-7; 9 bases line up with TRBD2. The V gene's germline CDR1 is ENHRY and CDR2 SYGVKD. Trimming removed 2 bases from V and 5 bases from J; junction bases left unmatched: 4. CDR3 length: 14 amino acids. Here the CDR3 DNA reads TGTGCCATCAGTGAGGCGGGAGGGCGGGACGAGCAGTACTTC. This sequence encodes CAISEAGGRDEQYF.

V and J are TRBV20-1 and TRBJ1-4; D call uncertain. The V gene's germline CDR1 is DFQATT and CDR2 SNEGSKA (reference sequence). V was shortened by 1 base and J by 8 bases, with 11 bases between the two germline ends. This CDR3 has 13 amino acids. The CDR3 is CSARGEGGEKLFF. The CDR3 DNA sequence: TGCAGTGCTAGAGGAGAAGGAGGCGAAAAACTGTTTTTT.

The V gene is TRBV9, the J gene TRBJ2-5; 7 nucleotides agree with TRBD1. The V gene end was trimmed by 3 bases and the J gene end by 1 base; junction bases not matched to a gene: 6. CDR3 size: 15 residues. From germline, CDR1 is SGDLS and CDR2 YYNGEE. The CDR3 reads CASSAEGQLQETQYF. In nucleotides, the CDR3 is TGTGCCAGCAGCGCAGAGGGACAGCTCCAAGAGACCCAGTACTTC.

The rearrangement links TRBV27 to TRBJ2-2, with D uncertain. Deletions cut 2 bases from V and 6 bases from J, with 10 bases between. Per the germline V gene, CDR1 is MNHEY and CDR2 is SMNVEV (reference sequence). This CDR3 region has 14 residues. CDR3 amino acids: CASSLRAVAGELFF. CDR3 DNA: TGTGCCAGCAGTTTACGGGCAGTGGCCGGGGAGCTGTTTTTT.

The chain carries TRBV25-1 and TRBJ2-3, with 7 bases that match TRBD1. The CDR3 contains 16 residues. Germline V CDR1 and CDR2: MGHDK, SYGVNS. J was trimmed by 7 bases and V by 4 bases; bases with no gene match: 14. The CDR3 spells CASSALTGDTRHTQYF. DNA of the CDR3: TGTGCCAGCAGTGCCCTTACAGGGGATACCCGCCATACGCAGTATTTT.